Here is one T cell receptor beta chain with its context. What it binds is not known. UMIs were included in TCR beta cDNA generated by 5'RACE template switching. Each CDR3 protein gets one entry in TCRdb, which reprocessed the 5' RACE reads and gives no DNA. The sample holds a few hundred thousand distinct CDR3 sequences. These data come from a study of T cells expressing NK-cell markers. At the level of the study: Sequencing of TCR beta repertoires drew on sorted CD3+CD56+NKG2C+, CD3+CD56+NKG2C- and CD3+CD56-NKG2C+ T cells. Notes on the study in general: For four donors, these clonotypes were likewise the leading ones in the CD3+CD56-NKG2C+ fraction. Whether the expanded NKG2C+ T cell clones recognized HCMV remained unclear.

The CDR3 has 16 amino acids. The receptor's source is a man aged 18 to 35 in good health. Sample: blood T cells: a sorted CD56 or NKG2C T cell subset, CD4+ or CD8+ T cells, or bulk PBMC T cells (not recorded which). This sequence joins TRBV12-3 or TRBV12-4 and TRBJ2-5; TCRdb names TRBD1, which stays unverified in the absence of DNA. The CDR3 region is CASSSRMTQGQETQYF.